The present TCR beta chain was sequenced within a study of cytomegalovirus exposure and HLA in healthy donors. Study-wide points: With later analysis, a missense DCLRE1C variant became linked to TCR beta V- and J-gene trimming.

J was trimmed by 3 bases and V by 9 bases; bases with no gene match: 16. Germline V gene data show CDR1 as SNHLY and CDR2 as FYNNEI. The CDR3 is made up of 16 amino acids. Concerning this clone: Its antigen is undetermined.

PCR primers comprised 60 Vbeta and 13 Jbeta primers. Sequencing was performed with immunoSEQ multiplex PCR; in TCRdb, only in-frame clones are kept and a portion is missing. This table has around 130,000 clones, 75% to 90% appearing once. The sample comprised PBMCs. The clonotype comes from a middle-aged man in good health and CMV-seronegative. This chain uses TRBV2 with TRBJ2-7; 8 nucleotides agree with TRBD1. This CDR3 is CASEDRVIPSYYEQYF. The CDR3 nucleotides are TGTGCCAGTGAGGACAGGGTGATCCCTTCTTACTACGAGCAGTACTTC.